These T cell receptor beta chains were read from a single sample in a study of tumor and adjacent non-tumor tissue in lung cancer. TCRdb re-called the multiplex PCR reads through MiXCR, storing one row per CDR3 protein. The data contain more than 60,000 distinct CDR3 sequences, 60% to 85% of them singletons. The source material was lung tumor tissue. The receptors stem from a woman in her forties or fifties with non-small cell lung cancer. Each CDR3 is given with its conserved first and last residue. D genes are given only for firm matches. Expanded clones are given a class, and other clones once, few, many or no size at all.

abundance	v_gene	j_gene	d_gene	CDR3nt	CDR3aa
-	TRBV11-2	TRBJ2-7	-	TGTGCCAGCAGCCTATCGTGGGGGAGCTCCTTCGAGCAGTACTTC	CASSLSWGSSFEQYF
-	TRBV4-1	TRBJ1-2	TRBD1	TGCGCCATCAGCCAAGAGACAGGGGGCGGTAGGAGCTACACCTTC	CAISQETGGGRSYTF
many	TRBV6-5	TRBJ2-2	-	TGTGCCAGCACCCGTCAATACAACCCCCCGGGGGAGCTGTTTTTT	CASTRQYNPPGELFF
-	TRBV12-3/TRBV12-4	TRBJ1-2	-	TGTGCCAGCAAAATGGACAATTACTATGGGTACACCTTC	CASKMDNYYGYTF
medium-sized	TRBV11-2	TRBJ2-3	-	TGTGCCAGCAGCTTAATCTTTGGAGGCGCGCAGTATTTT	CASSLIFGGAQYF
-	TRBV14	TRBJ2-1	-	TGTGCCAGCGGCCCAAGACAGGGCCGAACTAGCCCGAGCTCCTACAATGAGCAGTTCTTC	CASGPRQGRTSPSSYNEQFF
-	TRBV7-9	TRBJ2-5	-	TGTGCCGGCAGCTTAGGAAGCGGTTGGGAGACCCAGTACTTC	CAGSLGSGWETQYF
-	TRBV4-1	TRBJ1-5	-	TGCGCCAGCGGCCAAGAAGGGGTTAGCAATCAGCCCCAGCTTTTT	CASGQEGVSNQPQLF
-	TRBV7-8	TRBJ1-1	-	TGTGCCAGCAGCAACCTCCAGGGATGCTCTGAAGCTTTCTTT	CASSNLQGCSEAFF
many	TRBV10-3	TRBJ2-7	-	TGTGCCATGGGACTGAGCTCCTACGAGCAGTACTTC	CAMGLSSYEQYF
-	TRBV10-3	TRBJ2-5	-	TGTGCCATCAGCGGCCCACCCAGAGGGGTTGAGACCCAGTACTTC	CAISGPPRGVETQYF
-	TRBV20-1	TRBJ2-4	TRBD1	TGTAATGCTACTAACAGGGGCATTCAGTACTTC	CNATNRGIQYF
many	TRBV28	TRBJ2-3	TRBD2	TGTGCCAGCAGACCTTGGGCGGGAGGATCCGCAGATACGCAGTATTTT	CASRPWAGGSADTQYF
-	TRBV29-1	TRBJ2-1	-	TGCAGCGTTCTGAGTGGGAGAAACAATGGGCAGTTCTTC	CSVLSGRNNGQFF
many	TRBV12-3/TRBV12-4	TRBJ2-1	-	TGTGCCAGCAGTTTAGGCTCACCGGGACAACGAATTAGGTCGGATGAGCAGTTCTTC	CASSLGSPGQRIRSDEQFF
-	TRBV11-3	TRBJ1-2	-	TGTGTCATCGAGATGGGTTGCTATGGCTATACCTTC	CVIEMGCYGYTF
-	TRBV28	TRBJ2-5	-	TGTGCCAGCACCAAGTTATCCATGGGGGGGGGCGAGACCCAGTACTTC	CASTKLSMGGGETQYF
-	TRBV29-1	TRBJ2-7	-	TGCAGCGTTGGTAACTGGCAGGGGTTCAACGAGCGATACTTC	CSVGNWQGFNERYF
-	TRBV6-2/TRBV6-3	TRBJ1-6	-	TGTGTCAGCAGTCTCAGGGGTCAGGATTCATACCTCCACTTT	CVSSLRGQDSYLHF
-	TRBV6-2/TRBV6-3	TRBJ2-1	-	TGTGCCAGCAGCGCGGACCTACAGGGAAACATTCAGTTCTTC	CASSADLQGNIQFF
-	TRBV6-1	TRBJ1-1	-	TGTGCCAGCAGTTTTGTAAGGACTGAAGCTTTCTTT	CASSFVRTEAFF
-	TRBV4-1	TRBJ1-4	-	TGCGCCAGCAGCCAAGATAAACAGTCCTATGATGGAAAACTGTTTTTC	CASSQDKQSYDGKLFF
medium-sized	TRBV4-1	TRBJ1-2	-	TGCGCCAGCAGCCAAGAGTTCTTTGATGGCTACACCTTC	CASSQEFFDGYTF
-	TRBV29-1	TRBJ2-2	-	TGCAGCGTTGAAGGGCCGTCCAGATCGGGGGACCTGTTTTTT	CSVEGPSRSGDLFF
many	TRBV10-2	TRBJ1-6	TRBD1	TGCGCCAGCAGTGGAGACAGGGGGATCCACTTT	CASSGDRGIHF
-	TRBV10-1	TRBJ2-1	-	TGCGCCAGCAGTATCGGGACGTTCAATGTGCAGTTCTTC	CASSIGTFNVQFF
-	TRBV12-3/TRBV12-4	TRBJ1-1	-	TGTGCCAGCAATTTCCAACAGAGTGGGGGGACTGAAGCTTTCTTT	CASNFQQSGGTEAFF
-	TRBV7-9	TRBJ2-7	-	TGTGCCAGCACAAAGGGATGGGACTACGAGCAGTACTTC	CASTKGWDYEQYF
-	TRBV11-2	TRBJ1-1	-	TGTGTCAGCAGCCTGCTAATACTGGGAACTGAAGCTTTCTTT	CVSSLLILGTEAFF
-	TRBV12-3/TRBV12-4	TRBJ2-4	-	TGTGCCAACACTTTAGGGCTAGCCGAAAACATTCAGTACTTC	CANTLGLAENIQYF
once	TRBV11-2	TRBJ2-1	-	TGTGCCAGCAGCTCGAAACGGGAGTACGGTGAGCAGTTCTTC	CASSSKREYGEQFF
-	TRBV6-6	TRBJ2-1	-	TGTGCCAGCAGTCCCCAAGAGGCCCCCTACAATGAGCAATTCTTC	CASSPQEAPYNEQFF
-	TRBV29-1	TRBJ2-5	-	-	CSVAKGTSGEGSQYF
-	TRBV6-5	TRBJ1-4	TRBD1	TGTGCCAGCAGTTACTCGATGGGCCTCGGGACAGGGCCTCTTAATGGAAAACTGTCTTTT	CASSYSMGLGTGPLNGKLSF
many	TRBV29-1	TRBJ1-2	-	TGCAGCGTTCGTGGAGTCGGGGTTGGCTATGGCTACACCTTC	CSVRGVGVGYGYTF
-	TRBV28	TRBJ2-7	-	TGTGCCTGTCGCCGGGACTCCCCCTACGAGCAGTACTTC	CACRRDSPYEQYF